These T cell receptor beta chains were read from a single sample in a study of beta chain features in type 1 diabetes. Sequenced by immunoSEQ multiplex PCR; TCRdb stores in-frame clones only, minus some. This table holds 310,000 or so clones, roughly 8% found once. The sample taken for sequencing was central memory CD4+ T cells from blood. These receptors all come from a woman under 30 in good health. Both conserved end residues are part of each CDR3. A D gene is named only where the DNA matches it firmly. Size values are once, few and many counts, or a class for expanded clones, and some rows have none.

>-|TRBJ1-5|-|TRBV19
CASSSQGGARDQPQHF
TGTGCCAGTAGTTCCCAAGGGGGGGCGAGGGATCAGCCCCAGCATTTT
>TRBD2|TRBJ2-5|-|TRBV4-2
CASSQTSGPETQYF
TGTGCCAGCAGCCAAACTAGCGGGCCTGAGACCCAGTACTTC
>-|TRBJ2-1|few|TRBV19
CASKVREGDFYNEQFF
TGTGCCAGTAAAGTTAGGGAGGGGGACTTCTACAATGAGCAGTTCTTC
>-|TRBJ2-5|-|TRBV7-2
CASSLARTLRQETQYF
TGTGCCAGCAGCTTAGCCCGAACGCTCCGTCAAGAGACCCAGTACTTC
>TRBD1|TRBJ2-5|few|TRBV2
CASRRMGQGWETQYF
TGTGCCAGCAGGAGAATGGGACAGGGATGGGAGACCCAGTACTTC
>-|TRBJ2-1|-|TRBV11-2
CASSLGFFTFEQFF
TGTGCCAGCAGCTTAGGCTTTTTCACCTTTGAGCAGTTCTTC
>-|TRBJ1-1|-|TRBV7-2
CASSRNRNTEAFF
TGTGCCAGCAGCCGTAACAGAAACACTGAAGCTTTCTTT
>-|TRBJ1-2|-|TRBV11-2
CASSLNSNYGYTF
TGTGCCAGCAGCTTGAACAGTAACTATGGCTACACCTTC
>-|TRBJ2-1|few|TRBV14
CASSQDQGKRLGYNEQFF
TGTGCCAGCAGCCAAGATCAAGGAAAAAGACTAGGGTACAATGAGCAGTTCTTC
>-|TRBJ2-3|-|TRBV18
CASSPRPRGTDTQYF
TGTGCCAGCTCACCACGCCCTAGAGGCACAGATACGCAGTATTTT
>-|TRBJ2-7|many|TRBV18
CASSPPGGYEQYF
TGTGCCAGCTCACCACCAGGTGGATACGAGCAGTACTTC
>-|TRBJ2-1|-|TRBV18
CASSPYRDNNEQFF
TGTGCCAGCTCACCGTACAGGGATAACAATGAGCAGTTCTTC
>-|TRBJ2-7|-|TRBV27
CASTSGRGAAFEQYF
TGTGCCAGCACCAGCGGGCGTGGGGCGGCTTTCGAGCAGTACTTC
>-|TRBJ2-1|-|TRBV11-1
CASSLLYSYNEQFF
TGTGCCAGCAGCTTACTATATTCCTACAATGAGCAGTTCTTC
>-|TRBJ2-5|few|TRBV7-2
CASSLAIQAPPDF
TGTGCCAGCAGCTTAGCGATCCAGGCCCCCCCGGACTTC